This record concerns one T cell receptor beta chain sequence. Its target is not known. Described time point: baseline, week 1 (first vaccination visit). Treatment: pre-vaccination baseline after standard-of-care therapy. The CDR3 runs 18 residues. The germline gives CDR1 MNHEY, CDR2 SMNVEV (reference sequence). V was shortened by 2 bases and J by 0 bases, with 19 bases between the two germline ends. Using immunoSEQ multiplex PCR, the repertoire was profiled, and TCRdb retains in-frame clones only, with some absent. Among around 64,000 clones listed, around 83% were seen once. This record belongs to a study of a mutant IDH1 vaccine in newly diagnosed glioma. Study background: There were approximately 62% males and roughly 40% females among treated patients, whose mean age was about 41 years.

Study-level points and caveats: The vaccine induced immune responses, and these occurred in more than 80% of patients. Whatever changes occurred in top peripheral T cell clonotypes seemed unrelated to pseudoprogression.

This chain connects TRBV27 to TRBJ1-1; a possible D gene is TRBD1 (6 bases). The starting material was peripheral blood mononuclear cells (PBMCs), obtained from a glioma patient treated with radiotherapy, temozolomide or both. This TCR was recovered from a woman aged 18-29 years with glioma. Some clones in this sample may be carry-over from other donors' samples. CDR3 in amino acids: CASSLDGGPYRVNTEAFF. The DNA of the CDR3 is TGTGCCAGCAGTTTAGATGGGGGCCCGTACCGTGTGAACACTGAAGCTTTCTTT.